This is a list of T cell receptor beta chains from one sample in a study of blood T cells in healthy people across ages. TCRdb re-called the 5' RACE reads with MiXCR, one entry per CDR3 protein. The data show about 1,000,000 distinct CDR3 sequences, with under 55% seen just once and approximately 20% held by the top ten. The specimen was blood. Receptors were obtained from a woman in her fifties or sixties in good health. Each CDR3 is given with its conserved first and last residue. D genes are given only for firm matches. Size tells how often a clone was seen (once, few, many) or the class of an expanded clone, and some rows leave it out.

TRBJ2-3 | TRBV18 | NA | TRBD1 | CASSPLRNSRGTDTQYF | TGTGCCAGCTCACCACTAAGGAACAGCAGGGGGACAGATACGCAGTATTTT
TRBJ2-4 | TRBV10-2 | NA | NA | CASSHGQTDIQYF | TGCGCCAGCAGTCACGGACAGACCGACATTCAGTACTTC
TRBJ2-1 | TRBV7-2 | many | NA | CASSLSSRAGEQFF | TGTGCCAGCAGCTTATCGTCGAGGGCAGGGGAGCAGTTCTTC
TRBJ2-3 | TRBV7-3 | few | NA | CASSLLGGRTSDTQYF | TGTGCCAGCAGCCTCCTTGGGGGACGAACTTCAGATACGCAGTATTTT
TRBJ2-7 | TRBV9 | NA | NA | CASSKGTEQYF | TGTGCCAGCTCAAAGGGGACCGAGCAGTACTTC
TRBJ1-4 | TRBV6-5 | once | TRBD1 | CASSYRTGLGATNEKLFF | TGCGCCAGCAGTTACCGGACAGGGTTGGGGGCAACTAATGAAAAACTGTTTTTT
TRBJ2-7 | TRBV20-1 | few | NA | CSAHHLTGNEQYF | TGCAGTGCCCATCACTTAACAGGGAACGAGCAGTACTTC
TRBJ2-6 | TRBV4-1 | once | TRBD1 | CASSQERHRGSGANVLTF | TGCGCCAGCAGCCAAGAAAGGCACAGGGGCTCTGGGGCCAACGTCCTGACTTTC
TRBJ1-6 | TRBV27 | few | TRBD1 | CASRRGTGTGDSPLHF | TGTGCCAGCAGACGGGGGACCGGGACAGGGGATTCACCCCTCCACTTT
TRBJ2-5 | TRBV29-1 | NA | NA | CSVVFETQYF | TGCAGCGTTGTTTTTGAGACCCAGTACTTC
TRBJ2-7 | TRBV2 | NA | NA | CASSEQGTYEQYF | TGTGCCAGCAGCGAGCAGGGCACCTACGAGCAGTACTTC
TRBJ2-7 | TRBV6-5 | NA | TRBD2 | CASSPDGTSGGYEQYF | TGTGCCAGCAGCCCTGACGGGACTAGCGGAGGTTACGAGCAGTACTTC
TRBJ2-5 | TRBV28 | few | NA | CASSLFGLVRTKETQYF | TGTGCCAGCAGTTTATTCGGGCTAGTTAGGACAAAAGAGACCCAGTACTTC
TRBJ2-1 | TRBV20-1 | NA | NA | CSARDAAGSINEQFF | TGCAGTGCTAGAGATGCCGCAGGGAGTATCAATGAGCAGTTCTTC
TRBJ2-5 | TRBV11-1 | NA | TRBD2 | CASSFGSGGNEQYF | TGTGCCAGCAGCTTTGGATCGGGGGGGAATGAGCAGTACTTC
TRBJ2-3 | TRBV20-1 | NA | TRBD2 | CSARGGPGLATDTQYF | TGCAGTGCTAGAGGGGGACCGGGACTAGCCACAGATACGCAGTATTTT
TRBJ1-1 | TRBV10-3 | NA | NA | CAISESNGPEAFF | TGTGCCATCAGTGAGTCAAACGGCCCTGAAGCTTTCTTT
TRBJ1-2 | TRBV24-1 | NA | TRBD1 | CATSDMTGGATHPYYGYTF | TGTGCCACCAGTGACATGACAGGGGGTGCCACCCACCCCTACTATGGCTACACCTTC
TRBJ2-7 | TRBV28 | few | TRBD1 | CASSLWGQPSYEQYF | TGTGCCAGCAGTTTATGGGGACAGCCCTCCTACGAGCAGTACTTC
TRBJ1-5 | TRBV5-5 | NA | NA | CASSLAVTARGEHF | TGTGCCAGCAGCTTGGCAGTGACAGCCCGCGGGGAGCATTTT
TRBJ2-7 | TRBV11-2 | many | NA | CASSPRARQAYEQYF | TGTGCCAGCAGCCCCCGCGCCCGACAAGCCTACGAGCAGTACTTC
TRBJ2-7 | TRBV20-1 | NA | NA | CSAPPWGSGAYEQYF | TGCAGTGCCCCCCCCTGGGGTAGCGGAGCTTACGAGCAGTACTTC
TRBJ2-1 | TRBV27 | NA | TRBD2 | CASSFGTSINEQFF | TGTGCCAGCAGTTTTGGGACTAGTATCAATGAGCAGTTCTTC
TRBJ1-2 | TRBV7-2 | NA | NA | CASSPTFPGTNYGYTF | TGTGCCAGCAGCCCGACTTTTCCGGGTACTAACTATGGCTACACCTTC
TRBJ2-3 | TRBV9 | once | TRBD2 | CASSVQSGSNSDTQYF | TGTGCCAGCAGCGTACAGAGCGGGAGTAACTCAGATACGCAGTATTTT
TRBJ1-5 | TRBV20-1 | NA | TRBD1 | CSASRGGGNQPQHF | TGCAGTGCTAGCAGGGGGGGCGGCAATCAGCCCCAGCATTTT
TRBJ2-5 | TRBV28 | few | NA | CASSTVFLQGELETQYF | TGTGCCAGCAGCACGGTATTCCTTCAGGGAGAGTTAGAGACCCAGTACTTC
TRBJ2-7 | TRBV20-1 | few | TRBD2 | CSARVRGGAQSPYEQYF | TGCAGTGCTAGAGTTCGGGGGGGGGCCCAATCTCCCTACGAGCAGTACTTC
TRBJ2-5 | TRBV13 | few | NA | CASSLGFLREETQYF | TGTGCCAGCAGCTTAGGATTCCTTCGGGAAGAGACCCAGTACTTC
TRBJ1-2 | TRBV25-1 | once | NA | CASSDPRDYGYTF | TGTGCCAGCAGTGACCCAAGGGACTATGGCTACACCTTC
TRBJ2-7 | TRBV20-1 | NA | NA | CSARDQKRLYEQYF | TGCAGTGCTAGAGATCAAAAGAGACTCTACGAGCAGTACTTC
TRBJ2-5 | TRBV28 | few | TRBD2 | CASSDLVRERETQYF | TGTGCCAGCAGTGACCTGGTGCGGGAGAGGGAGACCCAGTACTTC
TRBJ2-3 | TRBV28 | many | TRBD1 | CASSTGTGGIDTQYF | TGTGCCAGCAGCACCGGGACAGGGGGAATAGATACGCAGTATTTT
TRBJ2-5 | TRBV11-2 | NA | NA | CASSLNSGQGETQYF | TGTGCCAGCAGCTTAAATTCAGGGCAGGGGGAGACCCAGTACTTC
TRBJ2-1 | TRBV7-6 | NA | TRBD2 | CASSGGLAGARRDNEQFF | TGTGCCAGCAGCGGGGGTCTAGCGGGAGCCAGAAGGGACAATGAGCAGTTCTTC
TRBJ2-7 | TRBV4-1 | NA | TRBD1 | CASSDGQAFSYEQYF | TGCGCCAGCAGCGACGGACAGGCATTCTCCTACGAGCAGTACTTC
TRBJ2-4 | TRBV20-1 | few | TRBD2 | CSVLTSGRAHAKNIQYF | TGCAGTGTTCTGACTAGCGGGAGGGCCCACGCCAAAAACATTCAGTACTTC
TRBJ2-1 | TRBV13 | NA | TRBD2 | CASSPLAGEGEQFF | TGTGCCAGCAGCCCGCTAGCGGGAGAAGGAGAGCAGTTCTTC
TRBJ2-7 | TRBV7-9 | NA | NA | CASSPWSACEQYF | TGTGCCAGCAGCCCTTGGAGCGCCTGCGAGCAGTACTTC
TRBJ2-3 | TRBV2 | NA | NA | CASSEALSSDTQYF | TGTGCCAGCAGTGAAGCCCTTAGTAGTGATACGCAGTATTTT
TRBJ2-1 | TRBV28 | NA | TRBD1 | CASSLSSGTGTYEQFF | TGTGCCAGCAGTTTATCATCCGGGACAGGGACATATGAGCAGTTCTTC
TRBJ1-2 | TRBV7-3 | NA | TRBD1 | CASSPGQGKDYGYTF | TGTGCCAGCAGCCCAGGACAGGGGAAGGACTATGGCTACACCTTC